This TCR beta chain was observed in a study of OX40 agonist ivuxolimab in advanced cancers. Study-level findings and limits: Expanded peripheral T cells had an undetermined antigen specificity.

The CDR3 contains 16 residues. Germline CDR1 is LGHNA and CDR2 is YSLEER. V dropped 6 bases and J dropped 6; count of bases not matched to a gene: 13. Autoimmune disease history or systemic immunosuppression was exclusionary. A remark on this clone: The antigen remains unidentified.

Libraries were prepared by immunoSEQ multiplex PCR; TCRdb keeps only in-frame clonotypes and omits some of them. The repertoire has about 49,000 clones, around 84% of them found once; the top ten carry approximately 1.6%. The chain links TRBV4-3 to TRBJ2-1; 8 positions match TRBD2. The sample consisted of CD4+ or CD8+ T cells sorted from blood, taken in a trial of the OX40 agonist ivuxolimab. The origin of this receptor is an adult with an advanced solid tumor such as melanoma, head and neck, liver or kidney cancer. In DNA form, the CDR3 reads TGCGCCAGCAGGTTTTTAAGGGCGGGAGGAGGCAATGAGCAGTTCTTC. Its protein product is CASRFLRAGGGNEQFF.